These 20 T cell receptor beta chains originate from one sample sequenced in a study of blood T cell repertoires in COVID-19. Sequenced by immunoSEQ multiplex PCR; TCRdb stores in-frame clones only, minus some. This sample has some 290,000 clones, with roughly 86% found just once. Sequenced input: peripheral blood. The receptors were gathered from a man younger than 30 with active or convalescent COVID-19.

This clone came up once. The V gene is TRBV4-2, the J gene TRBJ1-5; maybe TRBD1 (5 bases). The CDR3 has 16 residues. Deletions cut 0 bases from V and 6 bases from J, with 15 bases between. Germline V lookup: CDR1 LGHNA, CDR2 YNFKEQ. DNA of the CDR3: TGTGCCAGCAGCCAAGATGGGGGGTTAAGGCGTCAGCCCCAGCATTTT. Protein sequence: CASSQDGGLRRQPQHF.

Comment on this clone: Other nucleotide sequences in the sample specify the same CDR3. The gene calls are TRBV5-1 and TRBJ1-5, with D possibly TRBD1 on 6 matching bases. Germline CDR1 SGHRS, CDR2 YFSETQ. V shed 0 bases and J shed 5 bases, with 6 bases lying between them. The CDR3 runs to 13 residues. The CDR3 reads CASSLDRDQPQHF. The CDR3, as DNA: TGCGCCAGCAGCTTGGACAGGGATCAGCCCCAGCATTTT.

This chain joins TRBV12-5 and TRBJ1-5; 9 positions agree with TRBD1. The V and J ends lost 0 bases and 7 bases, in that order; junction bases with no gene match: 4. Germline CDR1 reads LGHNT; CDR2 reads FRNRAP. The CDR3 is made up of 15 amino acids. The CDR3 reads CASGLVTGGGQPQHF. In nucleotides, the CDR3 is TGTGCTAGTGGTTTGGTGACAGGGGGAGGGCAGCCCCAGCATTTT.

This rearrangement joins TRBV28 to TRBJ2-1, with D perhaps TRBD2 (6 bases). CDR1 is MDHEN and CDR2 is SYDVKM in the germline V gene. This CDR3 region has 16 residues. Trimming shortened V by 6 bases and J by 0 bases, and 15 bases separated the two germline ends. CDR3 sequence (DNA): TGTGCCAGCAGAACACCGGGAGTGAGCTCCTACAATGAGCAGTTCTTC. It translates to CASRTPGVSSYNEQFF.

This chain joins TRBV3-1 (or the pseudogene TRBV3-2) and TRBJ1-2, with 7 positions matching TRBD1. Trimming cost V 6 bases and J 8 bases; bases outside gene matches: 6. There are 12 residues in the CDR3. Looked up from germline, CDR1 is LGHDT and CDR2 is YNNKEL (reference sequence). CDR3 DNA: TGTGCCAGCAGTCAGGGGGATAAAGGCTACACCTTC. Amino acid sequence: CASSQGDKGYTF.

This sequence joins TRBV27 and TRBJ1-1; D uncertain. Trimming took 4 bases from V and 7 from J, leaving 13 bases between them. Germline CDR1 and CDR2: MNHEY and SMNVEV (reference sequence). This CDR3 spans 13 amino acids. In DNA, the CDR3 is TGTGCCAGCAGTTACACCGCCAGGTTTGAAGCTTTCTTT. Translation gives CASSYTARFEAFF.

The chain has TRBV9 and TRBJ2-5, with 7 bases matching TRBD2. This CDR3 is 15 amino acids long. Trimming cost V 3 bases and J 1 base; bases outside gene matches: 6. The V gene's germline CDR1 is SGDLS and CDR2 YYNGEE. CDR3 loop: CASSESGLTQETQYF. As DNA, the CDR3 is TGTGCCAGCAGCGAATCGGGACTAACCCAAGAGACCCAGTACTTC.

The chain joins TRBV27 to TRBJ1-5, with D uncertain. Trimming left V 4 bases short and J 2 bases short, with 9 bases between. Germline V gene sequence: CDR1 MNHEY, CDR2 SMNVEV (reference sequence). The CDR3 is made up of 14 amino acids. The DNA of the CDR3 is TGTGCCAGCAGTTCTATCTCGGGCAATCAGCCCCAGCATTTT. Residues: CASSSISGNQPQHF.

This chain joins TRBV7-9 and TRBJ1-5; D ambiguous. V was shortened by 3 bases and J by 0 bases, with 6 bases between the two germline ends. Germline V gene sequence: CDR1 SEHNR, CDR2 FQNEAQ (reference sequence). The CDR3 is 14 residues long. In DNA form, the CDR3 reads TGTGCCAGCAGCTTCAGTAATAGCAATCAGCCCCAGCATTTT. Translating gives CASSFSNSNQPQHF.

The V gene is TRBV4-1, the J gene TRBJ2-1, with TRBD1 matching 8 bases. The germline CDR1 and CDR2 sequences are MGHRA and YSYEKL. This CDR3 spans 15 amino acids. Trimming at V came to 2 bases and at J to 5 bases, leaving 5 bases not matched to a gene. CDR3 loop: CASSQLQGANNEQFF. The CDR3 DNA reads TGCGCCAGCAGCCAATTGCAGGGGGCAAACAATGAGCAGTTCTTC.

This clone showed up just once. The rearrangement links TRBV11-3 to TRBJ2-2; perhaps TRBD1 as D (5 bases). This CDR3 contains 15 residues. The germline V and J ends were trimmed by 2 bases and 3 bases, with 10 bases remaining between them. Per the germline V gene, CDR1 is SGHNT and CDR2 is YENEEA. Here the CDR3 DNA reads TGTGCCAGCAGCTTAAGGGGCGCCTACACCGGGGAGCTGTTTTTT. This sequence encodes CASSLRGAYTGELFF.

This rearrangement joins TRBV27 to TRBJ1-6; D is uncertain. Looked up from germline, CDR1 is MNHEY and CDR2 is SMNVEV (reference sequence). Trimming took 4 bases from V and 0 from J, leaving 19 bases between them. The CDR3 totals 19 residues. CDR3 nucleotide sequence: TGTGCCAGCAGTTCCTTTGACATCCGAACTAGCTCCTATAATTCACCCCTCCACTTT. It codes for CASSSFDIRTSSYNSPLHF.

This CDR3 is CASSSTEGNTIYF. The CDR3 DNA reads as TGTGCCAGCAGCTCGACAGAGGGAAACACCATATATTTT. The V call is TRBV6-2 or TRBV6-3, the J call TRBJ1-3; D perhaps matches TRBD1 (5 bases). There are 13 residues in the CDR3. Between the trimmed V and J ends, which lost 6 bases and 4 bases, there was a span of 10 bases. Germline CDR1 is MNHEY and CDR2 is SVGEGT.

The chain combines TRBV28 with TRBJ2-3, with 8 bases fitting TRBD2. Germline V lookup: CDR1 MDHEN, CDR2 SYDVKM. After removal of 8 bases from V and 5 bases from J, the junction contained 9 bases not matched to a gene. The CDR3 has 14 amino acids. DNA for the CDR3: TGTGCCAGCGGATCCGGGGGGGCAGGAGATACGCAGTATTTT. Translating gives CASGSGGAGDTQYF.

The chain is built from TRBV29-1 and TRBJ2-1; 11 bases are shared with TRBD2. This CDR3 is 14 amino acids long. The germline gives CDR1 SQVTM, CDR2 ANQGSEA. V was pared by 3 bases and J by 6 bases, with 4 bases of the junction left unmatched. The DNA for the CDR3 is TGCAGCGTTGACATCCTAGCGGGAGGCAATGAGCAGTTCTTC. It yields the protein CSVDILAGGNEQFF.

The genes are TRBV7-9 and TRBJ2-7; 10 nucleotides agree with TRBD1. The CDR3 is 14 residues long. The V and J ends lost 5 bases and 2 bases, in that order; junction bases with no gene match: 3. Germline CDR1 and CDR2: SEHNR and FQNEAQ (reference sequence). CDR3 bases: TGTGCCAGCAGCGGACAGGGGGTTACCTACGAGCAGTACTTC. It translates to CASSGQGVTYEQYF.

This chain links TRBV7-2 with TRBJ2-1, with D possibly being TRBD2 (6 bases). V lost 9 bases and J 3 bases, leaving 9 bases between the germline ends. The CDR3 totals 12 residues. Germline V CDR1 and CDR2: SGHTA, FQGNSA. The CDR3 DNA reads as TGTGCCAGTGGGCGGGACTACAATGAGCAGTTCTTC. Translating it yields CASGRDYNEQFF.

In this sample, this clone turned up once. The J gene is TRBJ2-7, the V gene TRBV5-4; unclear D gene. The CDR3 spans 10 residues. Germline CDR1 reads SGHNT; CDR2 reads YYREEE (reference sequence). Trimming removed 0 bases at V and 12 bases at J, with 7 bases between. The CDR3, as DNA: TGTGCCAGCAGCTTGGCCTGTCCGTACTTC. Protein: CASSLACPYF. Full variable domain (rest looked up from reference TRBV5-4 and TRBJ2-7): ETGVTQSPTHLIKTRGQQVTLRCSSQSGHNTVSWYQQALGQGPQFIFQYYREEENGRGNFPPRFSGLQFPNYSSELNVNALELDDSALYLCASSLACPYFGPGTRLTVT.

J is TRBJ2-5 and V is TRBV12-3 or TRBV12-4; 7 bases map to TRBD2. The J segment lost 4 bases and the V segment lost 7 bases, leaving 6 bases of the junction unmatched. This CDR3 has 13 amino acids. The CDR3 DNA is TGTGCCAGCAAGGGCGGGGGTTTAGAGACCCAGTACTTC. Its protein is CASKGGGLETQYF.

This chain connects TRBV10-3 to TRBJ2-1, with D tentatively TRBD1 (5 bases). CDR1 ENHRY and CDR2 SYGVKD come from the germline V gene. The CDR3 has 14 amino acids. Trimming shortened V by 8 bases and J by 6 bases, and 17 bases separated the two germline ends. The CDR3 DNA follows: TGTGCCATCGGGGTGGGGCAGGTGGGCAATGAGCAGTTCTTC. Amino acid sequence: CAIGVGQVGNEQFF.